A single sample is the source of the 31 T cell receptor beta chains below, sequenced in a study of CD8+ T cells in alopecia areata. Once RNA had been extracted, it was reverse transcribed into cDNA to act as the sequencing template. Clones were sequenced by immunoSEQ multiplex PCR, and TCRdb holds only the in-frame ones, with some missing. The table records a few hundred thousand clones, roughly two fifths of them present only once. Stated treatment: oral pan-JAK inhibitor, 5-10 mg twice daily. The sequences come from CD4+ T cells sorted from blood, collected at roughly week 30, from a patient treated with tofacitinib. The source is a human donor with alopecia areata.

The CDR3 region has the DNA TGCAGTGCTAGGCAGGGGGCTGGCTACACCTTC. Protein: CSARQGAGYTF. This chain uses TRBV20-1 with TRBJ1-2, with 8 bases lining up with TRBD1. V was clipped by 3 bases and J by 7 bases; unmatched bases: 1. The CDR3 is made up of 11 amino acids. Germline V CDR1 and CDR2: DFQATT, SNEGSKA (reference sequence).

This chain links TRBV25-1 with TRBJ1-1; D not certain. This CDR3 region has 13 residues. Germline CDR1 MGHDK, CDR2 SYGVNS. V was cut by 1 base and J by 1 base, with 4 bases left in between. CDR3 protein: CASSELRNTEAFF. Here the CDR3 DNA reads TGTGCCAGCAGTGAATTGAGGAACACTGAAGCTTTCTTT.

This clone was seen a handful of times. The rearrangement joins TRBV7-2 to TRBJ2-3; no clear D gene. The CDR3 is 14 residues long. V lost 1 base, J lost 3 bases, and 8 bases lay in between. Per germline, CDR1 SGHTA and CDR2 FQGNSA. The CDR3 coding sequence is TGTGCCAGCAGCTTAGTAACCCGGACAGATACGCAGTATTTT. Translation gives CASSLVTRTDTQYF.

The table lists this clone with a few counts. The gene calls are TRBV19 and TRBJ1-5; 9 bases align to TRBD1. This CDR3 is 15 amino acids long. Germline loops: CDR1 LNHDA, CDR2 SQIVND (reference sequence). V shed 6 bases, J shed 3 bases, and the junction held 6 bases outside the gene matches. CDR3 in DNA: TGTGCCAGTAGGATCCGGGACAGGGACAATCAGCCCCAGCATTTT. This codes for CASRIRDRDNQPQHF.

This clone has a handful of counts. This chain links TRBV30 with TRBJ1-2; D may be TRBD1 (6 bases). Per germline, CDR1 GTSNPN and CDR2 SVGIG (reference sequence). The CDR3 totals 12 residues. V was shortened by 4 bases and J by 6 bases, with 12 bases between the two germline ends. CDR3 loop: CAWIGTTDGYTF. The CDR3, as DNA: TGTGCCTGGATCGGGACAACCGATGGCTACACCTTC.

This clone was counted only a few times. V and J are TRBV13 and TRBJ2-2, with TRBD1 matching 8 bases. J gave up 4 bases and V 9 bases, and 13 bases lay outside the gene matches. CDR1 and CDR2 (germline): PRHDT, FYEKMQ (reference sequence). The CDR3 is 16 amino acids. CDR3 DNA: TGTGCCAGTGCACGACCGGACAGGGTTGTCACCGGGGAGCTGTTTTTT. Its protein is CASARPDRVVTGELFF.

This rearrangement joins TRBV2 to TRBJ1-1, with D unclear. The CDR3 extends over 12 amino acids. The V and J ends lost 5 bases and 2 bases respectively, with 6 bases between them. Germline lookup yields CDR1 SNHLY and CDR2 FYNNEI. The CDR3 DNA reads TGTGCCAGCAGTACTGACAACACTGAAGCTTTCTTT. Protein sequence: CASSTDNTEAFF.

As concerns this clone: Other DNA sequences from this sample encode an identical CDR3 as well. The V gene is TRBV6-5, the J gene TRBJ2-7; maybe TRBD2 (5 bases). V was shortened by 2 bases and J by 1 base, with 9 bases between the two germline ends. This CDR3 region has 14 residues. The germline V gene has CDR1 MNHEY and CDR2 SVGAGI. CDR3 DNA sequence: TGTGCCAGCAGTTACGCGGGCGGATCCTACGAGCAGTACTTC. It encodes CASSYAGGSYEQYF.

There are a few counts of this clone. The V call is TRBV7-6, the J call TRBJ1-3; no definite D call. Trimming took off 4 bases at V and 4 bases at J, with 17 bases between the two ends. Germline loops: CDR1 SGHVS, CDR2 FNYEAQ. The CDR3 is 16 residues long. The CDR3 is CASSSLDRAPGNTIYF. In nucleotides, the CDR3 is TGTGCCAGCAGCTCCCTCGACCGGGCCCCCGGAAACACCATATATTTT.

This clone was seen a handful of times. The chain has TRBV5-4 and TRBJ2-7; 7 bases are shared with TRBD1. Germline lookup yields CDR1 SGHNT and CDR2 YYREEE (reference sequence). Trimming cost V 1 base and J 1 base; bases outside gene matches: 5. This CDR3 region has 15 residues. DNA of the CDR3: TGTGCCAGCAGCTTGTTACAGGGGAATTCCTACGAGCAGTACTTC. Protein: CASSLLQGNSYEQYF.

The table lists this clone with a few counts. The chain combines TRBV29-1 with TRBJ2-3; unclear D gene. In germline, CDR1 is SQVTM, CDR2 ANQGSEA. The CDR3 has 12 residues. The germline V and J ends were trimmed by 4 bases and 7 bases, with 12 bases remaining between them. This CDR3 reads CSVGTFPNTQYF. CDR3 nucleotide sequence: TGCAGCGTTGGGACGTTCCCCAATACGCAGTATTTT.

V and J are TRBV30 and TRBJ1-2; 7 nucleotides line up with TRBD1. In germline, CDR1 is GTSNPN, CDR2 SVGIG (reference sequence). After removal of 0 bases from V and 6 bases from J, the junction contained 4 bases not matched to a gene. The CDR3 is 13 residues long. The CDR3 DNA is TGTGCCTGGAGTGTAACAGGGGAGGATGGCTACACCTTC. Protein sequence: CAWSVTGEDGYTF.

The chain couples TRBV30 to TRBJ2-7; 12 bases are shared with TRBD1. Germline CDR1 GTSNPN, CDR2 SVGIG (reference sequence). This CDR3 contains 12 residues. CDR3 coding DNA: TGTGCGGCCGGGACAGGGGGCGTCGAGCAGTACTTC. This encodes CAAGTGGVEQYF.

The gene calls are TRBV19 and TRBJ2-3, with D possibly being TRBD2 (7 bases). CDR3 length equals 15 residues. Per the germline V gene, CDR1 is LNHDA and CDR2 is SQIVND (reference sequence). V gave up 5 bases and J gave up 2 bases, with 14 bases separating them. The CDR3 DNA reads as TGTGCCAGTAGTCACCCGGGGGGCGTCACAGATACGCAGTATTTT. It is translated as CASSHPGGVTDTQYF.

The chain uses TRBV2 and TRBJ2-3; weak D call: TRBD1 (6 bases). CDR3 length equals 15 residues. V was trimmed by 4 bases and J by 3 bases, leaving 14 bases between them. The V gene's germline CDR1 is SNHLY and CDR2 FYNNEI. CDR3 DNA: TGTGCCAGCAGTGGGGAAAAGGGGGAGACAGATACGCAGTATTTT. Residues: CASSGEKGETDTQYF.

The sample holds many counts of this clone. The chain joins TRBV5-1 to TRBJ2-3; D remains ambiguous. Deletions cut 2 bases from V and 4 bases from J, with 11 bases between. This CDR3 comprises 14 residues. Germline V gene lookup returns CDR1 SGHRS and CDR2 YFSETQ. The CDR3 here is CASSLGSGPDTQYF. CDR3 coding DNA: TGCGCCAGCAGCTTAGGGTCAGGTCCAGATACGCAGTATTTT.

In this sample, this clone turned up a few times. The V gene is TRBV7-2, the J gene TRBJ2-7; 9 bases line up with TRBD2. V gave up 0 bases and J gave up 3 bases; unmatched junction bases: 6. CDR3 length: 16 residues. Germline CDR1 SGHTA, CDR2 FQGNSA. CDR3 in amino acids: CASSLATGTSSYEQYF. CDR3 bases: TGTGCCAGCAGCTTAGCCACCGGGACTAGCAGCTACGAGCAGTACTTC. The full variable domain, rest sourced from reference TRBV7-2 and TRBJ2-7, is GAGVSQSPSNKVTEKGKDVELRCDPISGHTALYWYRQSLGQGLEFLIYFQGNSAPDKSGLPSDRFSAERTGGSVSTLTIQRTQQEDSAVYLCASSLATGTSSYEQYFGPGTRLTVT.

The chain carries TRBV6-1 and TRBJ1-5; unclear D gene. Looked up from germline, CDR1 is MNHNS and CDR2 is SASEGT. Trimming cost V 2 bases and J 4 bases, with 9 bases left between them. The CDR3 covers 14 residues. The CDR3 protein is CASSEFTKNQPQHF. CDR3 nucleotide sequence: TGTGCCAGCAGTGAATTTACTAAAAATCAGCCCCAGCATTTT.

The CDR3 sequence is CAWSVGLDSRPEAFF. The CDR3 nucleotides read TGTGCCTGGAGTGTAGGGCTGGACTCCCGTCCTGAAGCTTTCTTT. The V gene is TRBV30, the J gene TRBJ1-1, with no clear D. CDR3 length equals 15 residues. With 0 bases removed from V and 6 bases from J, the gap between germline ends came to 17 bases. CDR1 is GTSNPN, CDR2 SVGIG, per germline (reference sequence).

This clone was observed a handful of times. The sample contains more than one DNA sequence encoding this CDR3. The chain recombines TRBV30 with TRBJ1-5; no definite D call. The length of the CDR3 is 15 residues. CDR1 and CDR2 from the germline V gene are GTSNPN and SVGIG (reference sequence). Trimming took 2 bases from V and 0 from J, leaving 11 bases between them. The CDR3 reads CAWSRTDLSNQPQHF. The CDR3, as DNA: TGTGCCTGGAGTCGGACGGACCTTAGCAATCAGCCCCAGCATTTT.

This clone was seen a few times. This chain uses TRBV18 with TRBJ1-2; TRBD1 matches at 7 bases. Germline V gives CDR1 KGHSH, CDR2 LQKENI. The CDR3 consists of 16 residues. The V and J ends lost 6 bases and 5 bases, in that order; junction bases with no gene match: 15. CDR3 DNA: TGTGCCAGCTCGCAAACAACAGGGGCGACTTTTTATGGCTACACCTTC. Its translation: CASSQTTGATFYGYTF.

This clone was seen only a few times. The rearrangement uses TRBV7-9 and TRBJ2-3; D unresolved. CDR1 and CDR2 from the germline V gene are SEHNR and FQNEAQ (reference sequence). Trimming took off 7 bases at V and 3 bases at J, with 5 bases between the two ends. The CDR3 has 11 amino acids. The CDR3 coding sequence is TGTGCCAGCACCTCAACAGATACGCAGTATTTT. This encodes CASTSTDTQYF.

The CDR3 region is CASSGRQGRTDTQYF. CDR3 coding DNA: TGTGCCAGCAGTGGCCGACAGGGGAGGACAGATACGCAGTATTTT. The chain employs TRBV6-1 and TRBJ2-3; 8 bases match TRBD1. Unmatched junction bases numbered 6, after V lost 4 bases and J lost 3 bases. Germline values: CDR1 MNHNS, CDR2 SASEGT. The CDR3 has 15 amino acids.

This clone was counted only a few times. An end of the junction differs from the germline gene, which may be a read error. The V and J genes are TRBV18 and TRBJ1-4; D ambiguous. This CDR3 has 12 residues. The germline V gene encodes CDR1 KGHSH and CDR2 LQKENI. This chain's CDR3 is CASSSTNEKLFF. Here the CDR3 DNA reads TGTGCCAGCTCATCAACGAATGAAAAACTGTTTTTT.

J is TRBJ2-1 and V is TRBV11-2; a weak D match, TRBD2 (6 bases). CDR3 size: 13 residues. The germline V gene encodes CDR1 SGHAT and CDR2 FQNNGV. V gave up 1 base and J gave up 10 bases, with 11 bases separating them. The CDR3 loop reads CASSLARGGEQFF. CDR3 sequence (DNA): TGTGCCAGCAGCTTAGCACGGGGAGGCGAGCAGTTCTTC.

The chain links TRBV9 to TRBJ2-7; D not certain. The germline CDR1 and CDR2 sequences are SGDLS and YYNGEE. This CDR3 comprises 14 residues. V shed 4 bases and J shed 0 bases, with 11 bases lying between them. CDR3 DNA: TGTGCCAGCAGCCCCCGGACCAGCTCCTACGAGCAGTACTTC. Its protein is CASSPRTSSYEQYF.

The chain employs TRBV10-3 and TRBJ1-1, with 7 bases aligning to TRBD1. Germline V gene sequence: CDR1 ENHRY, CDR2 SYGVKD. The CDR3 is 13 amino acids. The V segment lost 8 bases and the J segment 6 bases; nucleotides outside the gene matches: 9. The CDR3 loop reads CAIGGGGIAEAFF. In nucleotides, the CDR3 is TGTGCCATCGGAGGGGGCGGTATTGCTGAAGCTTTCTTT.

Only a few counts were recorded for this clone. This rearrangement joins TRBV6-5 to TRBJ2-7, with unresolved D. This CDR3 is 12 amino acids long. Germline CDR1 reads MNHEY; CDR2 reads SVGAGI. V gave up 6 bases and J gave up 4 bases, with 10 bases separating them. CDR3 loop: CASRAQTYEQYF. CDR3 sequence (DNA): TGTGCCAGCAGGGCCCAGACTTACGAGCAGTACTTC.

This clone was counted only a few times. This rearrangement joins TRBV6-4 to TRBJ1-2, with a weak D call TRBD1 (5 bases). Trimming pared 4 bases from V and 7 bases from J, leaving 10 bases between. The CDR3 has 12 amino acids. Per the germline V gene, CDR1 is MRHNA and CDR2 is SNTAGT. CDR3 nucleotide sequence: TGTGCCAGCAGTGGGGGCGGCAGTGGCTACACCTTC. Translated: CASSGGGSGYTF.

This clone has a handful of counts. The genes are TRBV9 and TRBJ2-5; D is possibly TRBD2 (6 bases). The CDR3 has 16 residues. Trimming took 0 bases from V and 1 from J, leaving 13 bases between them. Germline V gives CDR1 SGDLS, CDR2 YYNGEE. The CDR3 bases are TGTGCCAGCAGCGTAGTTCCGGAGGGAAGCCAAGAGACCCAGTACTTC. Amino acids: CASSVVPEGSQETQYF.

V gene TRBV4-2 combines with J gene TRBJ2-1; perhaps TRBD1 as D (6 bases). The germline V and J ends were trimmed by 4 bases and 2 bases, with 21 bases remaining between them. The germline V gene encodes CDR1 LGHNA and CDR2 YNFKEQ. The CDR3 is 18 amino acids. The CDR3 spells CASSPWGPGLNTYNEQFF. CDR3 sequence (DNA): TGTGCCAGCAGCCCCTGGGGGCCAGGACTTAACACCTACAATGAGCAGTTCTTC.